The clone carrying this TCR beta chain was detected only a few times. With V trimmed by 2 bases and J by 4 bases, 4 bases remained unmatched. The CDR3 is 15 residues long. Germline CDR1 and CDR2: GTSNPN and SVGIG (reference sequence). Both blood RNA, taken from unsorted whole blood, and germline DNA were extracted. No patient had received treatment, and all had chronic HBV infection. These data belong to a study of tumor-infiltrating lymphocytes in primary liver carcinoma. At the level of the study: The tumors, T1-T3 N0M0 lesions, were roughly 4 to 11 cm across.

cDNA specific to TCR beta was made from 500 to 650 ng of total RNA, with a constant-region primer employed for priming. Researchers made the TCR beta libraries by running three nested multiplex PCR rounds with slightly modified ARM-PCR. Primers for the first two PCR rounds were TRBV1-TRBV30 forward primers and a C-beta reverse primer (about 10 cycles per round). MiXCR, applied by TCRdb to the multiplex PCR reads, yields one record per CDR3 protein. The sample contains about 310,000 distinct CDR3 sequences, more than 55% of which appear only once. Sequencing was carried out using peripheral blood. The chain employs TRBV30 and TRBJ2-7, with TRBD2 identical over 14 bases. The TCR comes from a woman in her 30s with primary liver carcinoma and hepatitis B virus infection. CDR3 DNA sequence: TGTGCCTGGAGTTTCGGGACTAGCGGGAGTTACGAGCAGTACTTC. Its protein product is CAWSFGTSGSYEQYF.